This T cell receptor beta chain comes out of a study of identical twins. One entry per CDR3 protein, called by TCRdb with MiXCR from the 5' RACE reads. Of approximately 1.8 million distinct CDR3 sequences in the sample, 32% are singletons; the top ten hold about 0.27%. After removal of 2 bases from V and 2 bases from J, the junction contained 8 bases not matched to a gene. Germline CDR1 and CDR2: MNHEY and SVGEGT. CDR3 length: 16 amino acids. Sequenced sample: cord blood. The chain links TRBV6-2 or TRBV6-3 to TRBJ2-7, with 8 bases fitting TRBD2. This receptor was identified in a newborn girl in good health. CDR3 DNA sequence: TGTGCCAGCAGTTACGCGGGGGGCGCAGGCCCCTACGAGCAGTACTTC. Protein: CASSYAGGAGPYEQYF.